What follows is one T cell receptor beta chain and its context. This clone occurred a few times. The target of this receptor is not known. No base-level quality is on record; no much larger clone is a single base apart. These data originate in a study of chemoradiotherapy in HPV16-positive cancers (dated by TCRdb to 2021 to 2024). Study-wide context: Using functional T-cell assays on cells from two HPV16-positive patients, the researchers defined candidate HPV-specific T-cell clones and common TCR motifs. The study asked whether T-cell immunity to the HPV oncoproteins E6 and E7 changes during chemoradiotherapy and whether this immunity affects survival. TCR repertoires from under 90 patients with HPV-related cancers were then used to track the candidate HPV-specific TCRs and motifs.

The library was prepared using the immunoSEQ multiplex PCR assay. TCRdb took this table from immuneACCESS and kept in-frame rearrangements with V and J called. Such tables lack part of the clones; where checked against another copy, unresolved V genes explain under half of the gap, and the rest is unexplained. Across this sample there are about 16,000 clones, with around three quarters seen only once. The ten largest account for 6.5% to 10% of the sample. Repertoires were sampled repeatedly over the course of chemoradiotherapy so that clonal expansion in the tumor microenvironment could be followed. Points the paper makes about the study in general: The functional definition of HPV-specific T cells was derived from only two HPV16-positive patients, and the survival association was reported for HPV16-positive patients. In HPV16-positive patients, expansion of HPV-responsive T cells during chemoradiotherapy was associated with improved recurrence-free survival. Expansion of candidate HPV-specific clones and E7-related TCR motifs was observed in the tumor microenvironment during treatment, whereas no such expansion was observed for non-HPV-specific T cells.

The material sequenced was tumor tissue, taken from a patient who underwent chemoradiotherapy. The clonotype originates from a human donor with HPV-associated anogenital cancer.

CDR3 sequence: CASSRGQGYGYTF. Here is the DNA: TGCGCCAGCAGCCGAGGACAGGGCTATGGCTACACCTTC. The chain is encoded by TRBV4-1 joined to TRBJ1-2, with 8 bases aligning to TRBD1. The CDR3, cysteine through phenylalanine, is 13 amino acids long. Left in the record is the CDR3 DNA by itself, 39 bases read in frame from the first base. Looking up the germline V gene yields CDR1 MGHRA and CDR2 YSYEKL. V trim: 4 bases; J trim: 4 bases; unmatched bases: 2.